Listed below are T cell receptor beta chains from one sample, sequenced in a study of cytomegalovirus exposure and HLA in healthy donors. Sequenced by immunoSEQ multiplex PCR; TCRdb stores in-frame clones only, minus some. The sample lists 200,000 to 250,000 clones, just under 90% occurring once. Specimen: PBMCs. The source is a man aged 18-30 years in good health and CMV-seronegative. Both conserved end residues are part of each CDR3. The D gene is left open where the match is weak. Clone size, where shown, is once, few, many, or a class for clones that have expanded.

TRBJ1-4 - - TRBV5-6 TGTGCCAGCAGTTTGGCAGGGCGTTATAGTGAAAAACTGTTTTTT CASSLAGRYSEKLFF
TRBJ2-2 TRBD2 - TRBV27 TGTGCCAGCAGTTTAGGGACTAGCGGGAACACCGGGGAGCTGTTTTTT CASSLGTSGNTGELFF
TRBJ1-5 TRBD1 - TRBV5-3 TGTGCCGGACCGGGACAGGAGGGCAATCAGCCCCAGCATTTT CAGPGQEGNQPQHF
TRBJ2-7 - - TRBV5-6 TGTGCCAGCTGTTACGGGAGCTCCTACGAGCAGTACTTC CASCYGSSYEQYF
TRBJ1-1 - - TRBV29-1 TGCAGCGTTTTTGACAGGTACACTGAAGCTTTCTTT CSVFDRYTEAFF
TRBJ2-1 - - TRBV7-8 TGTGCCAGCAGCTTTCTAACGGGGGTTTCCTACAATGAGCAGTTCTTC CASSFLTGVSYNEQFF
TRBJ2-3 TRBD2 once TRBV11-2 TGTGCCAGCAGCACCTCCCCTCGACTGGGAGGGACGCAGTATTTT CASSTSPRLGGTQYF
TRBJ2-5 - - TRBV4-3 TGCGCCAGCAGCCCCTCAGGCCAAGAGACCCAGTACTTC CASSPSGQETQYF
TRBJ2-7 - - TRBV7-8 TGTGCCAGCAGCCCGGGACTGTATTACGAGCAGTACTTC CASSPGLYYEQYF
TRBJ2-4 - - TRBV4-3 TGCGCCAGCAGCCAAGATCTGAACATTCAGTACTTC CASSQDLNIQYF
TRBJ1-1 - - TRBV15 TGTGCCACCAGCAGAGTAGTTTCGAGGGAAGCTTTCTTT CATSRVVSREAFF
TRBJ2-5 - - TRBV10-3 TGTGCCATCAGTGCTGCGGAGCAAGAGACCCAGTACTTC CAISAAEQETQYF
TRBJ1-6 TRBD1 - TRBV25-1 TGTGCCAGCAGTGTTGGACAGGGAAAATCACCCCTCCACTTT CASSVGQGKSPLHF
TRBJ2-4 TRBD2 - TRBV4-3 TGCGCCAGCAGCCTCCGCCCAGCAACTAGTGGGGGGGACATTCAGTACTTC CASSLRPATSGGDIQYF
TRBJ1-1 - - TRBV27 TGTGCCAGCAGTTTATTTGGAGGGACGGATAAAGCTTTCTTT CASSLFGGTDKAFF
TRBJ1-2 - - TRBV11-2 TGTGCCAGCAGCTTAGCAGGAAGGGGGTTTGGCTATGGCTACACCTTC CASSLAGRGFGYGYTF
TRBJ1-5 - - TRBV5-6 TGTGCCAGCAGCTTGAGCCCGGGGAGCAATCAGCCCCAGCATTTT CASSLSPGSNQPQHF
TRBJ1-1 TRBD1 - TRBV9 TGTGCCAGCAGCCCCGGACAGGTGAACACTGAAGCTTTCTTT CASSPGQVNTEAFF
TRBJ2-3 - - TRBV27 TGTGCCAGCAGTTTAGTTTTCGGCACAGATACGCAGTATTTT CASSLVFGTDTQYF
TRBJ2-1 TRBD2 - TRBV6-1 TGTGCCAGCAGTGCTCGTACAGCGGGAGCCAACAATGAGCAGTTCTTC CASSARTAGANNEQFF
TRBJ1-6 - - TRBV5-4 TGTGCCAGCAGCTTTTCGGCCAGGGATAATTCACCCCTCCACTTT CASSFSARDNSPLHF
TRBJ1-2 - - TRBV5-1 TGCGCCAGCAGCTTGGTGGGGGGTGACTATGGCTACACCTTC CASSLVGGDYGYTF
TRBJ2-5 - once TRBV5-1 TGCGCCAGCAGCTTGGGCGGGGAACAAGAGACCCAGTACTTC CASSLGGEQETQYF
TRBJ2-7 TRBD2 - TRBV7-9 TGTGCCAGCAGCCATACCGGGACTAGTGCCTACGAGCAGTACTTC CASSHTGTSAYEQYF
TRBJ2-1 TRBD1 - TRBV27 TGTGCCAGCAGTGAACAGGGGTTCCACAACTCCTACAATGAGCAGTTCTTC CASSEQGFHNSYNEQFF
TRBJ2-1 - - TRBV4-3 TGCGCCAGCAGCCATGTCAACAATGAGCAGTTCTTC CASSHVNNEQFF
TRBJ2-3 - - TRBV19 TGTGCCAGTATGGGGGGGGCGACAGATACGCAGTATTTT CASMGGATDTQYF
TRBJ2-2 TRBD2 - TRBV5-4 TGTGCCAGCGGTGGCGGGAGTTATACCGGGGAGCTGTTTTTT CASGGGSYTGELFF
TRBJ1-6 TRBD1 - TRBV5-1 TGCGCCAGCAGCTCGGACAGGGTAGATTCACCCCTCCACTTT CASSSDRVDSPLHF
TRBJ1-2 - - TRBV4-3 TGCGCCAGCAGCCAAGCAAGGCCAGGGTTAAGTGCGTACTATGGCTACACCTTC CASSQARPGLSAYYGYTF
TRBJ2-1 - - TRBV19 TGTGCCAGTAGTCAACGGACTGACTACTACAATGAGCAGTTCTTC CASSQRTDYYNEQFF
TRBJ2-3 TRBD2 - TRBV6-5 TGTGCCAGCAGCTTGGTGGGACTAGCTGCAGATACGCAGTATTTT CASSLVGLAADTQYF
TRBJ2-7 - - TRBV7-9 TGTGCCAGCAGGGAAGGGGCCGAGCAGTACTTC CASREGAEQYF
TRBJ2-5 TRBD2 - TRBV11-3 TGTGCCAGCAGCTCCACCCCCTTGTTGGCGGGAGAAGAGACCCAGTACTTC CASSSTPLLAGEETQYF
TRBJ2-3 - once TRBV29-1 TGCAGCGTTCACACCGCCAAGTTTTCACCAGATACGCAGTATTTT CSVHTAKFSPDTQYF